This TCR beta chain was sequenced in a study of breast tumors, draining lymph nodes, adjacent tissues. Breast cancer patients provided tissue from their axillary draining lymph nodes. This clonotype was found many times. The antigen is not known. MiXCR, applied by TCRdb to the multiplex PCR reads, yields one record per CDR3 protein. Of about 180,000 distinct CDR3 sequences in the sample, roughly 30% were seen once. The CDR3 has 18 residues. Trimming shortened V by 3 bases and J by 3 bases, and 25 bases separated the two germline ends. Germline CDR1 SGHDT, CDR2 YYEEEE. Findings of the study overall: Data fit most tumor T cells coming from lymph node, expanding in tumor. Tumor and nontumor repertoires were significantly more similar in luminal-like than in basal-like breast cancer.

The V gene is TRBV5-6, the J gene TRBJ2-7; TRBD1 might be the D (8 bases). What was sequenced was axillary lymph node tissue. The TCR was taken from a female donor with breast cancer. Some clones in this sample may be carry-over from other donors' samples. The DNA for the CDR3 is TGTGCCAGCAGCTCGCCGGGGGGCCGGGACAGGATCGTCTACGAGCAGTACTTC. Protein sequence: CASSSPGGRDRIVYEQYF.